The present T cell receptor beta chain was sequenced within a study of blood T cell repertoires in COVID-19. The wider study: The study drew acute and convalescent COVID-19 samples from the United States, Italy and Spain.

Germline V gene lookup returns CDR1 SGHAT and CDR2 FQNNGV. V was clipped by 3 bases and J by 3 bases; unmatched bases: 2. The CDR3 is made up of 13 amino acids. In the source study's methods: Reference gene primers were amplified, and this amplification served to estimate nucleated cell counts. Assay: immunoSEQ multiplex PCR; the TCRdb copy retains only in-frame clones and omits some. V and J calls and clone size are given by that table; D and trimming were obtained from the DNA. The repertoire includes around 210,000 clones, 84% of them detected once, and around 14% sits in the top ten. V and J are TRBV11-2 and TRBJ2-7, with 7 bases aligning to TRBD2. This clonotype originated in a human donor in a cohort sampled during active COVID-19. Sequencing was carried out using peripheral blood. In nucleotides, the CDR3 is TGTGCCAGCAGCTTGGGAGGGCACTACGAGCAGTACTTC. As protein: CASSLGGHYEQYF.